This T cell receptor beta chain was sequenced in a study of T cell repertoires in ileal Crohn's disease. Study-wide findings and caveats: All patients with clonality above 26.8% had endoscopic recurrence.

Each sample's TCRB immunosequencing used around 470 nanograms of biopsy DNA. Assay: immunoSEQ multiplex PCR; the TCRdb copy retains only in-frame clones and omits some. The table has 12,000 or so clones, around 80% seen once. Details on this clone: Its matching antigen is unknown.

The time point: neoterminal ileum biopsy at postoperative endoscopy, about 6 months after surgery. J gave up 5 bases and V 4 bases, and 8 bases lay outside the gene matches. From germline, CDR1 is SGDLS and CDR2 YYNGEE. The CDR3 consists of 16 residues. The sample consisted of ileal tissue. This sequence was found in an adult with Crohn's disease. V is TRBV9 and J is TRBJ1-4; 10 bases map to TRBD1. CDR3 sequence (DNA): TGTGCCAGCAGCCCGCGACAGGGGGCAAGGAATGAAAAACTGTTTTTT. Translating it yields CASSPRQGARNEKLFF.